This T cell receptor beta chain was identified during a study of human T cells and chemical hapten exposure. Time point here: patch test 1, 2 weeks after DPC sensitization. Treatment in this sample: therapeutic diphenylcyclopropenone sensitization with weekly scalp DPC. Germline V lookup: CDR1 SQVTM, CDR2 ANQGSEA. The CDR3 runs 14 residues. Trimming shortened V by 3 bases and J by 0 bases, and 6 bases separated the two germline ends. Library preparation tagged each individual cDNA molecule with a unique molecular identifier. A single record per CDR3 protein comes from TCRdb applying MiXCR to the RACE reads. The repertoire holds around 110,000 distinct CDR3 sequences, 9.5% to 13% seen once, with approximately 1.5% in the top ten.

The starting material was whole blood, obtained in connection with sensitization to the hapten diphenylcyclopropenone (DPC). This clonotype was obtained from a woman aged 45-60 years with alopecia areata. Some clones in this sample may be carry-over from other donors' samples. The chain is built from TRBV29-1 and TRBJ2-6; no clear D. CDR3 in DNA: TGCAGCGTTGATAGCAGCTCTGGGGCCAACGTCCTGACTTTC. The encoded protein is CSVDSSSGANVLTF.